This T cell receptor (beta chain) stems from a study of blood T cell repertoires in COVID-19. Study summary: Acute and convalescent COVID-19 specimens originated in the United States, Italy and Spain. PBMCs, B-cell-depleted T cells, or T cells were the source of the cDNA or gDNA that made up the material.

Between the trimmed V and J ends, which lost 4 bases and 5 bases, there was a span of 7 bases. In germline, CDR1 is SEHNR, CDR2 FQNEAQ (reference sequence). This CDR3 is built from 12 residues. As processed by the authors: Estimation of nucleated cell counts was performed using reference gene primer amplification. This table comes from immunoSEQ multiplex PCR, and its TCRdb copy is limited to in-frame clones, with some not included. Clonal size and the V and J genes are those of that table, whereas D and trimming came from the DNA. The table includes roughly 230,000 clones, 65% to 90% detected once. The sequenced material came from peripheral blood. This sequence originates from a woman aged 45-65 years with acute or convalescent COVID-19. The J gene is TRBJ2-3, the V gene TRBV7-9; D call uncertain. The CDR3 here is CASSSSVDTQYF. The CDR3 coding sequence is TGTGCCAGCAGCTCTAGTGTAGATACGCAGTATTTT.